This T cell receptor beta chain is from a study of cytomegalovirus exposure and HLA in healthy donors. Findings and limits, study-wide: Reports indicated that the classifier achieved high specificity and sensitivity in diagnosing cytomegalovirus status. A later analysis showed TCR association rates differing by HLA locus, peaking at DRB1 and lowest at HLA-C.

This clone was detected only a few times. The antigen remains unidentified. The CDR3 extends over 15 amino acids. V trimming: 4 bases; J trimming: 4 bases; junction bases outside the gene matches: 10. Per germline, CDR1 SGHNT and CDR2 YYREEE (reference sequence). This PCR relied on a set of 60 Vbeta primers and 13 Jbeta primers. Authors' methods: A later analysis tallied roughly 77 million unique TCR beta chains, around 9.9 million of them shared. The method was immunoSEQ multiplex PCR; TCRdb's version includes in-frame clones alone and lacks a portion of them. V, J and clone size are those of that table, while D and trimming were read from the DNA. The data contain approximately 160,000 clones, roughly 80% of them singletons.

Material for sequencing was PBMCs. The TCR originated in a woman aged 18-29 years in good health and CMV-seronegative. This chain joins TRBV5-4 and TRBJ2-7; 8 nucleotides align to TRBD1. CDR3 in DNA: TGTGCCAGCAGCAACTCAGGGGGCCGTGTTTACGAGCAGTACTTC. It yields the protein CASSNSGGRVYEQYF.